This TCR beta chain was found in a study of cytomegalovirus exposure and HLA in healthy donors. Looking at the study overall: Falling in the Caucasian-associated ancestry cluster were about 82% of 300 to 500 genotyped donors.

This CDR3 spans 12 amino acids. Germline V gives CDR1 SGHTS, CDR2 YDEGEE. The junction had 6 bases not matched to a gene; V was cut back by 6 bases and J by 8 bases. Study-level results: DRB1 had the most TCR associations and HLA-C the fewest, a later analysis found, with rates varying by HLA locus. Roughly uniform sequencing depth across donors was assumed, possibly incorrectly.

Comments on this clone: Its target is unknown.

The study ran its PCR with 60 Vbeta and 13 Jbeta primers. Per the study methods: Some 10 million of 70 million to 80 million unique TCR beta chains were shared, per a later count. TCRdb's table, derived via immunoSEQ multiplex PCR, lists solely in-frame clones and lacks some. V, J and clone size are taken as reported in that table, and D and trimming were inferred from the DNA itself. The sample records fewer than 250,000 clones, around 76% being singletons. The rearrangement joins TRBV5-8 to TRBJ1-2; 8 bases align to TRBD1. The sequenced sample was PBMCs. The sequence was obtained from a man aged 40-55 years in good health and CMV-seropositive. The CDR3 region has the DNA TGTGCCAGCACGCAGGGGGCCGCCGGCTACACCTTC. This gives the protein CASTQGAAGYTF.